Below, 2 T cell receptor beta chains from the same sample are listed, as sequenced in a study of tumour-infiltrating T cells in Burkitt lymphoma. Method: immunoSEQ multiplex PCR; TCRdb's copy keeps in-frame clones and lacks some. The table has about 50,000 clones, roughly 31% seen once. Sequencing was done on a sample of tumor tissue. All receptors come from a human donor with Burkitt lymphoma.

This clone was counted a few times. The chain carries TRBV4-3 and TRBJ2-3; possible D gene TRBD2, 6 bases. The CDR3 has 17 residues. Germline loops: CDR1 LGHNA, CDR2 YSLEER. Trimming removed 0 bases at V and 3 bases at J, with 16 bases between. CDR3 sequence reads: CASSQDPYAGLTDTQYF. CDR3 DNA sequence: TGCGCCAGCAGCCAAGATCCCTACGCGGGGCTTACAGATACGCAGTATTTT.

The genes are TRBV30 and TRBJ2-3; 9 nucleotides match TRBD1. V was clipped by 3 bases and J by 7 bases; unmatched bases: 8. This CDR3 is 14 amino acids long. CDR1 is GTSNPN and CDR2 is SVGIG in the germline V gene (reference sequence). The CDR3 loop is CAWSPGDRGNTQYF. Here the CDR3 DNA reads TGTGCCTGGAGCCCCGGAGACAGGGGGAATACGCAGTATTTT. Filled out from reference TRBV30 and TRBJ2-3, the complete variable domain reads SQTIHQWPATLVQPVGSPLSLECTVEGTSNPNLYWYRQAAGRGLQLLFYSVGIGQISSEVPQNLSASRPQDRQFILSSKKLLLSDSGFYLCAWSPGDRGNTQYFGPGTRLTVL.